This TCR beta chain was documented in a study of T cells after somatic rescue of genetic block. Germline V gives CDR1 MNHNY, CDR2 SVGAGI (reference sequence). The CDR3 covers 14 residues. V lost 5 bases and J lost 2; bases outside the gene matches: 3. The table came from immunoSEQ multiplex PCR; TCRdb's copy has only in-frame clones and leaves some out. The sample has roughly 67,000 clones, less than 95% seen once. This TCR derives from a man aged 40-50 years. The chain combines TRBV6-6 with TRBJ2-7; 10 positions match TRBD1. The sequencing input was peripheral blood mononuclear cells (PBMCs). CDR3 sequence (DNA): TGTGCCAGCAGTAAAGGACAGGGGGCCTACGAGCAGTACTTC. Its protein product is CASSKGQGAYEQYF.